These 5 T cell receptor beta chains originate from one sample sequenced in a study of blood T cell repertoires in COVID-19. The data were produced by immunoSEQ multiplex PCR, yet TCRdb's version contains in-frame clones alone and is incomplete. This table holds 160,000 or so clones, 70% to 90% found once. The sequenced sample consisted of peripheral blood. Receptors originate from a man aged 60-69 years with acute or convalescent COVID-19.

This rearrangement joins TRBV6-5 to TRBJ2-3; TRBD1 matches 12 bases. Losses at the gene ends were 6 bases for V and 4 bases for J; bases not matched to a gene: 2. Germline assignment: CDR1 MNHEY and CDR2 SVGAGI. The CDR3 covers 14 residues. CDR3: CASRGTGGPDTQYF. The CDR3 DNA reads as TGTGCCAGCAGGGGGACAGGGGGCCCAGATACGCAGTATTTT.

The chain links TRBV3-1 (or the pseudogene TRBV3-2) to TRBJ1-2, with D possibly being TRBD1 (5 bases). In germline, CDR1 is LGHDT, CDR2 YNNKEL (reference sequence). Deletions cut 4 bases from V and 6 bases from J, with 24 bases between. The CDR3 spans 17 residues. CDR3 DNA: TGTGCCAGCAGCCCCAGTCCTCGTCGTCCGGGGGAGGATGGCTACACCTTC. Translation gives CASSPSPRRPGEDGYTF.

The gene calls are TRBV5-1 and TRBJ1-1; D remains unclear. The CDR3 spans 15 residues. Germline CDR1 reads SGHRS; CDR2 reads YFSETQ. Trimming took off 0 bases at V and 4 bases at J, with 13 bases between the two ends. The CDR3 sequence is CASSLGSGYTTEAFF. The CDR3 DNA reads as TGCGCCAGCAGCTTGGGGTCAGGCTATACCACTGAAGCTTTCTTT.

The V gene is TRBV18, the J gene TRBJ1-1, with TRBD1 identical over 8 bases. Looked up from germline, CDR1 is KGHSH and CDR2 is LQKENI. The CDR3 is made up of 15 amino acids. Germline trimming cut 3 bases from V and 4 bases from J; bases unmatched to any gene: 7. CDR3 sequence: CASSPDKTGGTEAFF. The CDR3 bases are TGTGCCAGCTCACCGGACAAAACAGGGGGCACTGAAGCTTTCTTT.

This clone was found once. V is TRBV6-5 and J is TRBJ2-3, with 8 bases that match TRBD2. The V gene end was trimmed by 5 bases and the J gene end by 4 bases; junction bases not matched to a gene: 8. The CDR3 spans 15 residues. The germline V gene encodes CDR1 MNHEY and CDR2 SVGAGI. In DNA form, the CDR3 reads TGTGCCAGCAGTCCCTCGGGGGGGCAGGCAGATACGCAGTATTTT. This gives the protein CASSPSGGQADTQYF.